The rows below give T cell receptor beta chains drawn from one sample of a study of beta chain features in type 1 diabetes. Here immunoSEQ multiplex PCR was the method, and the copy in TCRdb shows in-frame clones only, minus some. The data hold around 650,000 clones, with around 12% observed a single time. Source material: naive CD4+ T cells from blood. These receptors came from a man aged 25-45 years with type 1 diabetes. CDR3s include the opening cysteine and the closing phenylalanine or tryptophan. D genes are given only for firm matches. The size entry is marked missing in some rows and otherwise reads once, few, many or a size class.

d_call j_call clone_size v_call cdr3_length cdr3_aa cdr3_nt
TRBD2 TRBJ2-3 few TRBV4-3 16 CASSQEERGDTDTQYF TGCGCCAGCAGCCAAGAAGAGCGGGGGGACACAGATACGCAGTATTTT
NA TRBJ1-1 NA TRBV7-9 11 CASSAVTEAFF TGTGCCAGCAGCGCCGTCACTGAAGCTTTCTTT
NA TRBJ2-5 few TRBV2 14 CAGAGGRGQETQYF TGTGCCGGCGCCGGCGGCAGGGGACAAGAGACCCAGTACTTC
TRBD1 TRBJ2-7 NA TRBV7-2 14 CASSSLTGPYEQYF TGTGCCAGCAGCTCCCTGACAGGGCCCTACGAGCAGTACTTC
NA TRBJ2-2 NA TRBV19 14 CASSIDWGAGELFF TGTGCCAGTAGTATAGATTGGGGGGCCGGGGAGCTGTTTTTT
NA TRBJ1-2 NA TRBV14 15 CASSRRQNGLYGYTF TGTGCCAGCAGCCGGAGGCAGAACGGACTCTATGGCTACACCTTC
NA TRBJ1-6 NA TRBV14 14 CASSQDWAVSPLHF TGTGCCAGCAGCCAAGACTGGGCGGTCTCACCCCTCCACTTT
NA TRBJ2-5 NA TRBV19 14 CASRQQGISETQYF TGTGCCAGTCGTCAACAGGGCATCAGTGAGACCCAGTACTTC
NA TRBJ2-3 few TRBV11-3 14 CASSRDPSTDTQYF TGTGCCAGCAGCCGGGACCCAAGCACAGATACGCAGTATTTT
NA TRBJ2-1 NA TRBV28 18 CASSGAGAPQQIDNEQFF TGTGCCAGCAGTGGGGCGGGGGCCCCGCAACAAATAGACAATGAGCAGTTCTTC
NA TRBJ1-2 NA TRBV7-2 14 CASSSTRDIYGYTF TGTGCCAGCAGCTCGACGAGGGACATCTATGGCTACACCTTC
TRBD1 TRBJ1-1 NA TRBV4-2 15 CASSQAQGLNTEAFF TGTGCCAGCAGCCAGGCACAGGGGTTGAACACTGAAGCTTTCTTT
TRBD2 TRBJ2-3 NA TRBV13 19 CASSPAGTSGGAGADTQYF TGTGCCAGCAGCCCTGCCGGGACTAGCGGGGGGGCCGGGGCAGATACGCAGTATTTT
NA TRBJ2-7 NA TRBV6-5 14 CASSYGTRAAEQYF TGTGCCAGCAGTTACGGAACCCGAGCCGCCGAGCAGTACTTC
TRBD2 TRBJ2-3 NA TRBV6-6 16 CASSGGSGGFTDTQYF TGTGCCAGCAGTGGAGGAAGCGGGGGGTTCACAGATACGCAGTATTTT
TRBD2 TRBJ2-1 few TRBV18 15 CASSGGTSSYNEQFF TGTGCCAGCTCTGGAGGGACTAGCTCCTACAATGAGCAGTTCTTC
NA TRBJ2-3 few TRBV20-1 11 CSAIWRDTQYF TGCAGTGCTATATGGAGAGATACGCAGTATTTT
NA TRBJ2-3 NA TRBV7-8 15 CASSLAAGMADTQYF TGTGCCAGCAGCTTAGCCGCGGGGATGGCAGATACGCAGTATTTT
NA TRBJ2-5 NA TRBV11-2 14 CASSLFGAGKTQYF TGTGCCAGCAGCTTATTTGGCGCGGGGAAGACCCAGTACTTC